The present T cell receptor (beta chain) was sequenced within a study of T-cell reconstitution after alpha-beta-depleted transplantation in children. This clonotype showed up many times. The ends were cut back, 6 bases at V and 2 bases at J, with 15 bases in the middle. The CDR3 is made up of 15 amino acids. Unique molecular identifiers were incorporated during preparation of the TCRbeta library. One entry per CDR3 protein, called by TCRdb with MiXCR from the PCR reads. The sample comprises about 600,000 distinct CDR3 sequences, 10% of which are singletons, and about 4% rests with the top ten. The sample in question was PBMCs from the stem cell graft donor, obtained from the stem cell graft. This chain connects TRBV12-3 or TRBV12-4 to TRBJ2-3; the D call may be TRBD1 or TRBD2 (5 bases each). The sequence came from a human donor who donated a stem cell graft to a child with acute myeloid leukemia. CDR3 region: CASSRSRDPTDTQYF. As DNA, the CDR3 is TGTGCCAGCAGCCGTAGCCGGGACCCCACAGATACGCAGTATTTT.